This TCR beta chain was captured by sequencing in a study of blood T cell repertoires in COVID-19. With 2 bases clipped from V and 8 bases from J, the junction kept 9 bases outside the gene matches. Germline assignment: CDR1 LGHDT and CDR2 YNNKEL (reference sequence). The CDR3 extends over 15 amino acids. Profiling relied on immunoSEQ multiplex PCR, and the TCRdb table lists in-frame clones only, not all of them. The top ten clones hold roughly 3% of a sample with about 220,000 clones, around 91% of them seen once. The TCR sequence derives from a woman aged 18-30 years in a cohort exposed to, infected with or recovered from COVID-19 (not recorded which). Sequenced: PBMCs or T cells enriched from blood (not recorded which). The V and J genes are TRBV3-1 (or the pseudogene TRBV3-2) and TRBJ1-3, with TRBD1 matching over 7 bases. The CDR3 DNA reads TGTGCCAGCAGCCAACTTACAGGGGCCGCGGACACCATATATTTT. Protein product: CASSQLTGAADTIYF.